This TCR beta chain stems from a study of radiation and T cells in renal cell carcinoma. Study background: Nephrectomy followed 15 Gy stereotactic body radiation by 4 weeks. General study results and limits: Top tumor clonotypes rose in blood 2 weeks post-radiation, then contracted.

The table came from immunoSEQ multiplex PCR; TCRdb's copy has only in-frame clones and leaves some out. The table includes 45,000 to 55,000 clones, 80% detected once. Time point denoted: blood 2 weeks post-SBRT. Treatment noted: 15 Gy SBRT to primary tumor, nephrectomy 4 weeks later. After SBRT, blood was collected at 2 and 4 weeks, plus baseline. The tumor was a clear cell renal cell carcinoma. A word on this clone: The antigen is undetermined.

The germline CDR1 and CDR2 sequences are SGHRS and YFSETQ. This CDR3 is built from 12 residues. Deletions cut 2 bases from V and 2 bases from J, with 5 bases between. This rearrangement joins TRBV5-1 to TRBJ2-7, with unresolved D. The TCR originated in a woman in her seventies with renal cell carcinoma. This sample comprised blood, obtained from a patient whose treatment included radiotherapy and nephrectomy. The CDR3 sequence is CASSFLPYEQYF. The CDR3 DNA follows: TGCGCCAGCAGCTTCTTACCCTACGAGCAGTACTTC.